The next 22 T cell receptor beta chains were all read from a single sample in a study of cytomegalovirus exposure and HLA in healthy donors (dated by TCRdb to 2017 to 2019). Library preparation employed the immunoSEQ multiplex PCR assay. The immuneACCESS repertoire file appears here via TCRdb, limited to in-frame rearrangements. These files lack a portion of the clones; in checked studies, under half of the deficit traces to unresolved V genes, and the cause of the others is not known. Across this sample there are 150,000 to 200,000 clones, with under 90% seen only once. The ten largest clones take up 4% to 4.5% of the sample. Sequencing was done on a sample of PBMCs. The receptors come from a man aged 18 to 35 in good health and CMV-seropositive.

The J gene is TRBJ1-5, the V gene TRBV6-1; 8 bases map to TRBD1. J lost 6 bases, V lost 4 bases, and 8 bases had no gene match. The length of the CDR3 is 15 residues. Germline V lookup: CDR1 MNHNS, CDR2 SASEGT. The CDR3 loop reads CASSVQGALGQPQHF. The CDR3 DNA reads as TGTGCCAGCAGTGTTCAGGGGGCCTTGGGTCAGCCCCAGCATTTT.

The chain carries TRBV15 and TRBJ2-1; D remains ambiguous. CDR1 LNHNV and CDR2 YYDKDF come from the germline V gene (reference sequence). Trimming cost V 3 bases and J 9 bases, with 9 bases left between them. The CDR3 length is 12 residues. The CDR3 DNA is TGTGCCACCAGCAGGTCTGATAGTGAGCAGTTCTTC. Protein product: CATSRSDSEQFF.

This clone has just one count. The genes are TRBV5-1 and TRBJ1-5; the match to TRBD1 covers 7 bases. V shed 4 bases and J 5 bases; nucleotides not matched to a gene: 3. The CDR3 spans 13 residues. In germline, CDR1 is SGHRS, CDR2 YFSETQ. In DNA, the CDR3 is TGCGCCAGCAGCCCCGACAGGGATCAGCCCCAGCATTTT. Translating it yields CASSPDRDQPQHF.

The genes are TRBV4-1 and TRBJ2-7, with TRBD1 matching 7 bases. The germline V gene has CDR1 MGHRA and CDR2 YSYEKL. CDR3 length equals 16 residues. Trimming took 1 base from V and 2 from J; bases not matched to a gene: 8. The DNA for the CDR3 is TGCGCCAGCAGCCAAGCCCTGTCCGGACAGGCCTACGAGCAGTACTTC. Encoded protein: CASSQALSGQAYEQYF.

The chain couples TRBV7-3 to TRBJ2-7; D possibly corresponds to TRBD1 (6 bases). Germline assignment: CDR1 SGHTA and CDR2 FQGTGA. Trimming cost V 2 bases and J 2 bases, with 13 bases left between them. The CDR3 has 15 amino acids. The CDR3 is CASSLEGVSAYEQYF. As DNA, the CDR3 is TGTGCCAGCAGCTTAGAGGGGGTATCGGCCTACGAGCAGTACTTC. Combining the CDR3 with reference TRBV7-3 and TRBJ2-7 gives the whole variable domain GAGVSQTPSNKVTEKGKYVELRCDPISGHTALYWYRQSLGQGPEFLIYFQGTGAADDSGLPNDRFFAVRPEGSVSTLKIQRTERGDSAVYLCASSLEGVSAYEQYFGPGTRLTVT.

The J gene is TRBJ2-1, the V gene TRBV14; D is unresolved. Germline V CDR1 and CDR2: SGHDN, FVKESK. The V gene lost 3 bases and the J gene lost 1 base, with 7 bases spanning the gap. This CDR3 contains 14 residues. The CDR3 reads CASSQRISYNEQFF. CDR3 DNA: TGTGCCAGCAGCCAGAGGATATCCTACAATGAGCAGTTCTTC.

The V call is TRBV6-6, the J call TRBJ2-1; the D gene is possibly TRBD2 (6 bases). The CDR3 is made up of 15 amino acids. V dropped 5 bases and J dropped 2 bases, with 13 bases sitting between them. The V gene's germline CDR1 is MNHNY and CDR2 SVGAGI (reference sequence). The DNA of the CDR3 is TGTGCCAGCAGTGCTAAGCGGGCCCCCTACAATGAGCAGTTCTTC. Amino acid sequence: CASSAKRAPYNEQFF.

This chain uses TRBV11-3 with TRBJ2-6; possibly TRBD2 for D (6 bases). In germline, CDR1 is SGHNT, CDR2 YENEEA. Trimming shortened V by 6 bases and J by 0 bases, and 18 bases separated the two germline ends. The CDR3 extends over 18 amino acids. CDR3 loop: CASSAEGRTFSGANVLTF. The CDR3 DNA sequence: TGTGCCAGCAGTGCGGAGGGGCGGACATTCTCTGGGGCCAACGTCCTGACTTTC.

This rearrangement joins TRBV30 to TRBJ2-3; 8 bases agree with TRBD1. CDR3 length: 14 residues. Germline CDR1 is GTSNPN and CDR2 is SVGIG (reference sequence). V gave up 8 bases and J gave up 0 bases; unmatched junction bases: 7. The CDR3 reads CALRQGSSTDTQYF. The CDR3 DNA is TGTGCCCTAAGACAGGGGTCTAGCACAGATACGCAGTATTTT. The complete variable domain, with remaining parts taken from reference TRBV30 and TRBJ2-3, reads SQTIHQWPATLVQPVGSPLSLECTVEGTSNPNLYWYRQAAGRGLQLLFYSVGIGQISSEVPQNLSASRPQDRQFILSSKKLLLSDSGFYLCALRQGSSTDTQYFGPGTRLTVL.

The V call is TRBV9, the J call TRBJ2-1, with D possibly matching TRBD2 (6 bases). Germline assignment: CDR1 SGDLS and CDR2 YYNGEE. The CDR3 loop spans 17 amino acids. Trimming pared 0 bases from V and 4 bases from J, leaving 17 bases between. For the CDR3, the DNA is TGTGCCAGCAGCGTAGGTGCCGTCCCGGGACTTTACAATGAGCAGTTCTTC. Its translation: CASSVGAVPGLYNEQFF.

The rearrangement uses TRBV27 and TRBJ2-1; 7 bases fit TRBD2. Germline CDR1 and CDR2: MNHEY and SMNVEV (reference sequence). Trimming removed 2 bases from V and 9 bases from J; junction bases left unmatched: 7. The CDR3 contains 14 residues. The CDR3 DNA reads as TGTGCCAGCAGTTTAGTGGGAGGGCCGGTTGAGCAGTTCTTC. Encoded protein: CASSLVGGPVEQFF.

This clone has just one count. In DNA, the CDR3 is TGTGCCAGCACCAAAACCCACGGTTCTAACTACGAGCAGTACTTC. Translation gives CASTKTHGSNYEQYF. This sequence joins TRBV18 and TRBJ2-7; D unclear. CDR3 length equals 15 residues. The germline V gene encodes CDR1 KGHSH and CDR2 LQKENI. The ends were cut back, 8 bases at V and 3 bases at J, with 20 bases in the middle.

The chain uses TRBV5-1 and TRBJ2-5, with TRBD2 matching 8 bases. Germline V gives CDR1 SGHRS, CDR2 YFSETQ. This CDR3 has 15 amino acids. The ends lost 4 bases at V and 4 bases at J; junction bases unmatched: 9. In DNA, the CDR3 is TGCGCCAGCAGCCCGCGGACTAGCCAAATAGAGACCCAGTACTTC. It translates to CASSPRTSQIETQYF.

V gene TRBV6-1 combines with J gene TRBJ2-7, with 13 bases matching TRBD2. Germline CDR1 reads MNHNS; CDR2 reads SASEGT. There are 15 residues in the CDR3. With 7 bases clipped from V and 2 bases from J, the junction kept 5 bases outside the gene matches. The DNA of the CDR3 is TGTGCCAGCAATCCACTAGCGGGAGGGACCTACGAGCAGTACTTC. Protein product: CASNPLAGGTYEQYF.

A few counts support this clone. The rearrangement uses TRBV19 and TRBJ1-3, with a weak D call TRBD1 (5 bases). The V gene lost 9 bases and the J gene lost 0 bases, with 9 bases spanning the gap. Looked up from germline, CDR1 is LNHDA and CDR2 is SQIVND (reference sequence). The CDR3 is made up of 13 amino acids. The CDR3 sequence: CASQGDSGNTIYF. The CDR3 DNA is TGTGCCAGCCAAGGGGACTCTGGAAACACCATATATTTT.

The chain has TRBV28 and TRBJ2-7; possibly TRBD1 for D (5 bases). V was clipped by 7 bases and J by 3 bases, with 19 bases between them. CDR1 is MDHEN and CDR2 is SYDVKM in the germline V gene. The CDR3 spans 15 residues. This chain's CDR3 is CASTQGVSPGYEQYF. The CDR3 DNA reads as TGTGCCAGCACCCAGGGTGTCTCTCCCGGCTACGAGCAGTACTTC.

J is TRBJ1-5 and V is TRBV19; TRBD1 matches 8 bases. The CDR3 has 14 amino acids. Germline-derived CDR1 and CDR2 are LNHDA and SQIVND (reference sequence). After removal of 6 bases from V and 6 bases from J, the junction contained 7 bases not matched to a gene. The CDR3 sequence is CASRPGQGFQPQHF. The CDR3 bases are TGTGCCAGTAGACCCGGACAGGGTTTTCAGCCCCAGCATTTT.

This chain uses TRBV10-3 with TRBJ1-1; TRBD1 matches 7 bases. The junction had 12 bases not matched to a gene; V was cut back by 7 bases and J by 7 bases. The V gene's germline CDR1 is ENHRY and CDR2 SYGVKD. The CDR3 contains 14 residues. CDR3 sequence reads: CAITLGTAGSEAFF. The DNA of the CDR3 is TGTGCCATCACCCTGGGGACAGCCGGAAGTGAAGCTTTCTTT.

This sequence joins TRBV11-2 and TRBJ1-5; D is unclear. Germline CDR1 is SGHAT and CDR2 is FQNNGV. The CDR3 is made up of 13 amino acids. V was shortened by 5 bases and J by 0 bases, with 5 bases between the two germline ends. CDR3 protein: CASSKYSNQPQHF. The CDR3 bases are TGTGCCAGCAGCAAATATAGCAATCAGCCCCAGCATTTT.

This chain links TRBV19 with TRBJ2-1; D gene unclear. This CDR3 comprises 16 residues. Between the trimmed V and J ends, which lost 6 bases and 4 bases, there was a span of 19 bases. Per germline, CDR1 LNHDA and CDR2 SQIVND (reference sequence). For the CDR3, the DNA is TGTGCCAGTAGACCCCCTGAGTCGGCAGGTTACAATGAGCAGTTCTTC. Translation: CASRPPESAGYNEQFF. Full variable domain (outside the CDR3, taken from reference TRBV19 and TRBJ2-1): DGGITQSPKYLFRKEGQNVTLSCEQNLNHDAMYWYRQDPGQGLRLIYYSQIVNDFQKGDIAEGYSVSREKKESFPLTVTSAQKNPTAFYLCASRPPESAGYNEQFFGPGTRLTVL.

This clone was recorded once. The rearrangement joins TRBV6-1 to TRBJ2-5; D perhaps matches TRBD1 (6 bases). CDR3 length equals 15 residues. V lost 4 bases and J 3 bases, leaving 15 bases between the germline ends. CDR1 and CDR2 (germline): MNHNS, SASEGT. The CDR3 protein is CASSVFSGTKETQYF. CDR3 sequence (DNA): TGTGCCAGCAGTGTTTTCAGTGGGACAAAAGAGACCCAGTACTTC.

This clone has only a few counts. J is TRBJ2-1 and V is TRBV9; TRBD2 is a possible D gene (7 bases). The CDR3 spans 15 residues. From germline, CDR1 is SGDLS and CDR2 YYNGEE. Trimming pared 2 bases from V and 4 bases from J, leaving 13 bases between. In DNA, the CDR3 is TGTGCCAGCAGCGTCCGGGGGGCGGGGTACAATGAGCAGTTCTTC. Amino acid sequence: CASSVRGAGYNEQFF.